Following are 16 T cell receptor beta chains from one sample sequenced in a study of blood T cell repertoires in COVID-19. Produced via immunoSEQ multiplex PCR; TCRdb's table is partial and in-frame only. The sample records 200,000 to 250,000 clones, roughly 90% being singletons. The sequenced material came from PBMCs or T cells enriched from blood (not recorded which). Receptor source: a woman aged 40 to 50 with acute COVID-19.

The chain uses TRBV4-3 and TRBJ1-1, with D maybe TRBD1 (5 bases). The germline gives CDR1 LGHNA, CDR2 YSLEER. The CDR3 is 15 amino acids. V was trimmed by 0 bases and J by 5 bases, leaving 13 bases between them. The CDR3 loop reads CASSQDAGLRTEAFF. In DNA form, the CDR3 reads TGCGCCAGCAGCCAAGATGCAGGGCTTAGGACTGAAGCTTTCTTT.

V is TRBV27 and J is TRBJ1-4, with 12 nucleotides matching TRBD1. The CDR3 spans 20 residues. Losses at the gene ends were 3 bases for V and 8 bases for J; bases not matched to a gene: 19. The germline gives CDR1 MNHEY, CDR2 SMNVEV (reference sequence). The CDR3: CASSLFRGGSGTGGREKLFF. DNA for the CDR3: TGTGCCAGCAGTTTGTTCCGAGGGGGTTCCGGGACAGGGGGCAGGGAAAAACTGTTTTTT.

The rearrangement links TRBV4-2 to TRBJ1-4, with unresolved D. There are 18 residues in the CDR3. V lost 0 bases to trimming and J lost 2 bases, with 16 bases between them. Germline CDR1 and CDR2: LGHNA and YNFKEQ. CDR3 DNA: TGTGCCAGCAGCCAAGAGGGTCAAGGCCGGCGGACTAATGAAAAACTGTTTTTT. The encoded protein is CASSQEGQGRRTNEKLFF.

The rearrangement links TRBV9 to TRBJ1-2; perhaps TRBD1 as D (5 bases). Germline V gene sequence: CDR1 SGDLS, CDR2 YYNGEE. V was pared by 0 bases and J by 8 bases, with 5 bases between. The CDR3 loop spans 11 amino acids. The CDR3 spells CASSVAGGYTF. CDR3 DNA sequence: TGTGCCAGCAGCGTAGCAGGGGGCTACACCTTC.

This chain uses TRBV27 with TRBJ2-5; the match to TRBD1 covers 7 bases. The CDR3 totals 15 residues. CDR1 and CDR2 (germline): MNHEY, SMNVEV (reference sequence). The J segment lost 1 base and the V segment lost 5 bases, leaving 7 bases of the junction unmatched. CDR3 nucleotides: TGTGCCAGCAGTCCTGGGACAGAATCCCAAGAGACCCAGTACTTC. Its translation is CASSPGTESQETQYF.

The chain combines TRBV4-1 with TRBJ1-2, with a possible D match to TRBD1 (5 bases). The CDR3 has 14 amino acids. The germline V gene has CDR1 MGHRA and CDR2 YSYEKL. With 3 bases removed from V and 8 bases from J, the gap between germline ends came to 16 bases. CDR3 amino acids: CASSHSRGNEGYTF. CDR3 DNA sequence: TGCGCCAGCAGCCATTCAAGGGGAAATGAAGGCTACACCTTC.

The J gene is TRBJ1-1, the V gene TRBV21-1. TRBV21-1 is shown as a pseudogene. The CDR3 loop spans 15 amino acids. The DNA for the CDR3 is TGTGCCAGCAGCAACGAGGGCACCTCAAACACTGAAGCTTTCTTT. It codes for CASSNEGTSNTEAFF.

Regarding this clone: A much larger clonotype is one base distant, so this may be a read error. CDR3 nucleotide sequence: TGTGCCAGCAGTTTAGGAGAGAACACTGAAGCTTTCTTT. It specifies CASSLGENTEAFF. This chain joins TRBV27 and TRBJ1-1, with D uncertain. The CDR3 loop spans 13 amino acids. Trimming removed 2 bases at V and 1 base at J, with 5 bases between. The germline V gene has CDR1 MNHEY and CDR2 SMNVEV (reference sequence).

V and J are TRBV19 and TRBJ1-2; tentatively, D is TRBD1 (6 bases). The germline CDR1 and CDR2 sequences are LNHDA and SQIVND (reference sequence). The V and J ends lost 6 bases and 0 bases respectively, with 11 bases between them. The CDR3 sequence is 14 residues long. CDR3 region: CASSQGQTNYGYTF. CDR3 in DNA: TGTGCCAGTAGCCAAGGACAGACTAACTATGGCTACACCTTC.

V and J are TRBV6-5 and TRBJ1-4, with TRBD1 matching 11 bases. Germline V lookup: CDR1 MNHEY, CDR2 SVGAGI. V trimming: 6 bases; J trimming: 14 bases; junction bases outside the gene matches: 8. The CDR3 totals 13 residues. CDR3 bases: TGTGCCAGCAGCAGGGACAGGGGGGGCACGCTGTTTTTT. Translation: CASSRDRGGTLFF.

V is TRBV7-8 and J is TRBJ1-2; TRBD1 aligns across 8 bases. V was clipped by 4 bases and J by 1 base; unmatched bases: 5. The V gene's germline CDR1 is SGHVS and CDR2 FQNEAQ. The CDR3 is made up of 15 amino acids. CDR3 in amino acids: CASSSGTGINYGYTF. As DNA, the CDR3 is TGTGCCAGCAGCTCCGGGACAGGCATTAACTATGGCTACACCTTC.

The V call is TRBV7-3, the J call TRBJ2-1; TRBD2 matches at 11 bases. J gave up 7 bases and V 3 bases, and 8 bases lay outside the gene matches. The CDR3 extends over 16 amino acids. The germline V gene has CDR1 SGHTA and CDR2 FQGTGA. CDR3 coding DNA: TGTGCCAGCAGCTTTGATCCGGGACTAGCGGCTAATGAGCAGTTCTTC. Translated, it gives CASSFDPGLAANEQFF.

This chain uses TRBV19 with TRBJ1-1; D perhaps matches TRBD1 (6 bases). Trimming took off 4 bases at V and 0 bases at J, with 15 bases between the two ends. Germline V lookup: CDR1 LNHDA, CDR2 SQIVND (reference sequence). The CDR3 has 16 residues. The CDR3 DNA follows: TGTGCCAGTAGTAACAGAAGGGACACCCTGAACACTGAAGCTTTCTTT. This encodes CASSNRRDTLNTEAFF.

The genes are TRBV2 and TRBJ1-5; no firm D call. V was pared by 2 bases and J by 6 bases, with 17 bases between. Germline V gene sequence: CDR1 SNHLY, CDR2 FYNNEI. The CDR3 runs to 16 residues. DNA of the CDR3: TGTGCCAGCAGTGAATCCCCTCCTCCGATCGGTCAGCCCCAGCATTTT. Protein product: CASSESPPPIGQPQHF.

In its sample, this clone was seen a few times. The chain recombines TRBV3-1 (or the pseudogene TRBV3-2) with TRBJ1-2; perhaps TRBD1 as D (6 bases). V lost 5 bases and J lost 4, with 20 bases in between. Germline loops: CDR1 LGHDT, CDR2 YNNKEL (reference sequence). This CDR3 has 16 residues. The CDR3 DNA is TGTGCCAGCAGCTCCATTGGGACATATGGATTCTATGGCTACACCTTC. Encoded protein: CASSSIGTYGFYGYTF.

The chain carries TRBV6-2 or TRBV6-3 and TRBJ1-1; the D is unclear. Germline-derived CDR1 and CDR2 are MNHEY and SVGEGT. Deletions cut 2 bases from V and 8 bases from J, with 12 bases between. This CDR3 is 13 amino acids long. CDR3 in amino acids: CASSYPNTREAFF. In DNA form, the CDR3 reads TGTGCCAGCAGTTACCCGAATACGCGAGAAGCTTTCTTT.